What follows are 2 T cell receptor beta chains derived from one specimen sequenced in a study of cytomegalovirus exposure and HLA in healthy donors. Primers for the PCR totalled 60 Vbeta and 13 Jbeta. Some clones are missing from TCRdb's copy, which holds only in-frame ones; the method was immunoSEQ multiplex PCR. The sample lists under 90,000 clones; 60% to 70% were seen once. The sequencing input was PBMCs. The receptors shown here come from a man between 40 and 49 years old in good health and CMV-seropositive.

The chain carries TRBV5-1 and TRBJ1-2, with 7 bases fitting TRBD1. CDR1 SGHRS and CDR2 YFSETQ come from the germline V gene. V was pared by 1 base and J by 6 bases, with 9 bases of the junction left unmatched. The CDR3 runs 15 residues. CDR3 DNA sequence: TGCGCCAGCAGCTTGACGGATGTAGGGGGCAATGGCTACACCTTC. Its translation: CASSLTDVGGNGYTF. Variable domain in full (rest from reference TRBV5-1 and TRBJ1-2): KAGVTQTPRYLIKTRGQQVTLSCSPISGHRSVSWYQQTPGQGLQFLFEYFSETQRNKGNFPGRFSGRQFSNSRSEMNVSTLELGDSALYLCASSLTDVGGNGYTFGSGTRLTVV.

V and J are TRBV6-1 and TRBJ2-7, with 8 positions matching TRBD2. V lost 4 bases, J lost 1 base, and 6 bases stayed unmatched. Germline CDR1 and CDR2: MNHNS and SASEGT. This CDR3 region has 15 residues. The CDR3 region has the DNA TGTGCCAGCAGTGGCTTCCCGGGAGGGTCCTACGAGCAGTACTTC. This gives the protein CASSGFPGGSYEQYF.